This T cell receptor (beta chain) emerged from a study of blood T cell repertoires in COVID-19. Across the study: There were acute and convalescent COVID-19 samples, and they came from the United States, Italy and Spain. Nucleic acid was either cDNA or gDNA, and it came from T cells, B-cell-depleted T cells, or PBMCs.

This CDR3 comprises 15 residues. Germline trimming cut 1 base from V and 9 bases from J; bases unmatched to any gene: 4. CDR1 SGHRS and CDR2 YFSETQ come from the germline V gene. In the authors' workflow: The assay estimated nucleated cells by amplifying reference gene primers. Sequencing was performed with immunoSEQ multiplex PCR; in TCRdb, only in-frame clones are kept and a portion is missing. That table is the source of V, J and clone size, and D and trimming were worked out from the DNA. The sample carries about 55,000 clones, roughly 89% recorded once. The TCR was taken from an elderly man with acute or convalescent COVID-19. The chain carries TRBV5-1 and TRBJ2-1; 13 bases align to TRBD2. Sequencing used peripheral blood. DNA for the CDR3: TGCGCCAGCAGCTTGACTAGCGGGGGGGCCGGTGAGCAGTTCTTC. It codes for CASSLTSGGAGEQFF.